The 25 T cell receptor beta chains below come from one sample, sequenced in a study of cytomegalovirus exposure and HLA in healthy donors. PCR employed 60 Vbeta and 13 Jbeta primers. Sequencing used immunoSEQ multiplex PCR; TCRdb keeps in-frame clones, though not all of them. The repertoire holds nearly 110,000 clones, with around 67% as singletons. The sequencing sample was made of PBMCs. These TCRs come from a woman aged 40 to 50 in good health and CMV-seropositive.

This clone was counted a few times. V is TRBV7-2 and J is TRBJ2-1, with a weak D call TRBD2 (5 bases). Germline CDR1 reads SGHTA; CDR2 reads FQGNSA. V lost 4 bases and J lost 5, with 24 bases in between. The CDR3 loop spans 18 amino acids. The CDR3, as DNA: TGTGCCAGCAGCTCCCCTAGAGGTCGGACTCCGACCAACAATGAGCAGTTCTTC. This gives the protein CASSSPRGRTPTNNEQFF. The complete variable domain, with remaining parts taken from reference TRBV7-2 and TRBJ2-1, reads GAGVSQSPSNKVTEKGKDVELRCDPISGHTALYWYRQSLGQGLEFLIYFQGNSAPDKSGLPSDRFSAERTGGSVSTLTIQRTQQEDSAVYLCASSSPRGRTPTNNEQFFGPGTRLTVL.

V usage is TRBV6-5 and J usage is TRBJ1-1, with 8 positions matching TRBD1. V was pared by 7 bases and J by 10 bases, with 14 bases of the junction left unmatched. Germline loops: CDR1 MNHEY, CDR2 SVGAGI. The CDR3 has 14 residues. The CDR3 nucleotides read TGTGCCAGCACCCCCGGGCAGGGGGCTTCGTCAGCTTTCTTT. Protein: CASTPGQGASSAFF.

This sequence joins TRBV9 and TRBJ2-3; 15 bases agree with TRBD2. This CDR3 is 15 amino acids long. Germline loops: CDR1 SGDLS, CDR2 YYNGEE. After removal of 7 bases from V and 5 bases from J, the junction contained 5 bases not matched to a gene. DNA for the CDR3: TGTGCCAGCGGGGGGACTAGCGGGGGGAGAGATACGCAGTATTTT. As protein: CASGGTSGGRDTQYF.

V is TRBV6-1 and J is TRBJ2-3; perhaps TRBD2 as D (6 bases). CDR1 is MNHNS and CDR2 is SASEGT in the germline V gene. The CDR3 loop spans 15 amino acids. V was shortened by 7 bases and J by 5 bases, with 19 bases between the two germline ends. CDR3: CASIVSRGGRDTQYF. The CDR3 DNA follows: TGTGCCAGCATTGTTTCCCGGGGAGGTAGAGATACGCAGTATTTT.

V gene TRBV29-1 combines with J gene TRBJ1-1; D gene ambiguous. The V gene's germline CDR1 is SQVTM and CDR2 ANQGSEA. Trimming removed 7 bases at V and 3 bases at J, with 15 bases between. The CDR3 contains 13 residues. The CDR3 protein is CSAEPFRDTEAFF. The CDR3 region has the DNA TGCAGCGCCGAGCCGTTTAGAGACACTGAAGCTTTCTTT.

The table lists this clone with a few counts. The chain combines TRBV7-2 with TRBJ1-1; D is uncertain. V was shortened by 5 bases and J by 1 base, with 8 bases between the two germline ends. Germline CDR1 reads SGHTA; CDR2 reads FQGNSA. The CDR3 loop spans 13 amino acids. The CDR3 loop is CASSLLPNTEAFF. The CDR3 DNA is TGTGCCAGCAGCCTATTACCGAACACTGAAGCTTTCTTT.

The chain carries TRBV7-2 and TRBJ2-5; TRBD2 matches at 11 bases. The germline gives CDR1 SGHTA, CDR2 FQGNSA. The CDR3 extends over 14 amino acids. Trimming cost V 7 bases and J 5 bases; bases outside gene matches: 6. The CDR3 protein is CASNLAGGRETQYF. CDR3 DNA: TGTGCCAGCAACCTAGCGGGGGGTCGGGAGACCCAGTACTTC.

The V and J genes are TRBV7-2 and TRBJ1-5; 7 nucleotides match TRBD1. Germline V gives CDR1 SGHTA, CDR2 FQGNSA. V was clipped by 6 bases and J by 4 bases; unmatched bases: 6. There are 14 residues in the CDR3. CDR3 residues: CASSWDSVNQPQHF. The CDR3 DNA follows: TGTGCCAGCAGTTGGGACAGCGTTAATCAGCCCCAGCATTTT.

A note on this clone: Other DNA sequences in the sample encode the same CDR3. This chain uses TRBV9 with TRBJ2-5; TRBD1 matches 7 bases. The CDR3 consists of 14 residues. V lost 3 bases, J lost 2 bases, and 4 bases stayed unmatched. Germline-derived CDR1 and CDR2 are SGDLS and YYNGEE. The CDR3 reads CASSAGTVQETQYF. The CDR3 DNA sequence: TGTGCCAGCAGCGCCGGGACAGTACAAGAGACCCAGTACTTC.

The chain joins TRBV29-1 to TRBJ2-7; 11 bases agree with TRBD1. Germline CDR1 is SQVTM and CDR2 is ANQGSEA. The CDR3 contains 14 residues. V lost 2 bases and J lost 2; bases outside the gene matches: 2. The chain's CDR3 is CSVESGQGAYEQYF. The CDR3 DNA sequence: TGCAGCGTTGAATCGGGACAGGGGGCCTACGAGCAGTACTTC.

The CDR3 loop is CASSRKRQGVYNEQFF. CDR3 nucleotides: TGCGCCAGCAGCCGAAAGAGACAGGGTGTTTACAATGAGCAGTTCTTC. V is TRBV4-3 and J is TRBJ2-1, with 7 bases matching TRBD1. The V gene end was trimmed by 4 bases and the J gene end by 4 bases; junction bases not matched to a gene: 10. The CDR3 sequence is 16 residues long. Germline loops: CDR1 LGHNA, CDR2 YSLEER.

This clone was observed a handful of times. V is TRBV5-1 and J is TRBJ1-1; D ambiguous. Germline CDR1 is SGHRS and CDR2 is YFSETQ. The CDR3 contains 14 residues. Trimming shortened V by 0 bases and J by 3 bases, and 9 bases separated the two germline ends. The CDR3 DNA sequence: TGCGCCAGCAGCTTGGGGGAGTCTTACACTGAAGCTTTCTTT. Its translation: CASSLGESYTEAFF.

This clone appeared a single time. The V gene is TRBV25-1, the J gene TRBJ2-2; 12 bases map to TRBD2. The V segment lost 7 bases and the J segment 7 bases; nucleotides outside the gene matches: 4. Germline V CDR1 and CDR2: MGHDK, SYGVNS. The CDR3 consists of 14 residues. The CDR3 sequence: CASNGLAGHGELFF. DNA for the CDR3: TGTGCCAGCAACGGACTAGCGGGGCACGGGGAGCTGTTTTTT.

The V call is TRBV12-5, the J call TRBJ1-5; TRBD1 agrees at 9 bases. Losses at the gene ends were 2 bases for V and 4 bases for J; bases not matched to a gene: 9. Germline V gives CDR1 LGHNT, CDR2 FRNRAP. The CDR3 runs 17 residues. The CDR3 nucleotides are TGTGCTAGTGGTTTGTCCATACAGGGGGCGCGAAATCAGCCCCAGCATTTT. Protein: CASGLSIQGARNQPQHF. The full variable domain, its missing parts supplied by reference TRBV12-5 and TRBJ1-5, is DARVTQTPRHKVTEMGQEVTMRCQPILGHNTVFWYRQTMMQGLELLAYFRNRAPLDDSGMPKDRFSAEMPDATLATLKIQPSEPRDSAVYFCASGLSIQGARNQPQHFGDGTRLSIL.

The rearrangement joins TRBV6-6 to TRBJ1-2, with TRBD1 matching 12 bases. The CDR3 has 14 amino acids. V was clipped by 7 bases and J by 4 bases; unmatched bases: 4. Germline V gene lookup returns CDR1 MNHNY and CDR2 SVGAGI (reference sequence). For the CDR3, the DNA is TGTGCCAGCAAACCGGGACAGGGGGCCTATGGCTACACCTTC. It encodes CASKPGQGAYGYTF.

V usage is TRBV6-1 and J usage is TRBJ1-1, with a possible D match to TRBD1 (5 bases). Trimming left V 2 bases short and J 2 bases short, with 9 bases between. Germline-derived CDR1 and CDR2 are MNHNS and SASEGT. The CDR3 runs to 14 residues. The CDR3 DNA follows: TGTGCCAGCAGTGAATTGGGGGGAAACACTGAAGCTTTCTTT. Translation: CASSELGGNTEAFF.

V usage is TRBV5-1 and J usage is TRBJ1-2, with a possible D match to TRBD1 (5 bases). The germline V and J ends were trimmed by 2 bases and 5 bases, with 13 bases remaining between them. Germline loops: CDR1 SGHRS, CDR2 YFSETQ. The CDR3 has 14 amino acids. The CDR3 region is CASSFGGGAYGYTF. CDR3 DNA: TGCGCCAGCAGCTTCGGCGGGGGAGCTTATGGCTACACCTTC.

J is TRBJ1-1 and V is TRBV5-1; no clear D. Germline assignment: CDR1 SGHRS and CDR2 YFSETQ. V lost 0 bases, J lost 4 bases, and 10 bases lay in between. The CDR3 is 14 amino acids. The CDR3 sequence is CASSLGGSPTEAFF. CDR3 nucleotide sequence: TGCGCCAGCAGCTTGGGTGGGAGTCCCACTGAAGCTTTCTTT.

The chain uses TRBV28 and TRBJ1-2, with 8 bases identical to TRBD1. The CDR3 runs to 15 residues. Germline V gives CDR1 MDHEN, CDR2 SYDVKM. V lost 4 bases to trimming and J lost 1 base; unmatched junction nucleotides: 5. In nucleotides, the CDR3 is TGTGCCAGCAGTTCCCAGGGGGCGGGTAACTATGGCTACACCTTC. Encoded protein: CASSSQGAGNYGYTF.

This clone appeared once. V gene TRBV25-1 combines with J gene TRBJ1-2; 8 nucleotides agree with TRBD1. Germline lookup yields CDR1 MGHDK and CDR2 SYGVNS. With V trimmed by 7 bases and J by 6 bases, 7 bases remained unmatched. The CDR3 totals 13 residues. CDR3 protein: CASTDRTGNGYTF. The CDR3, as DNA: TGTGCCAGCACCGACAGGACAGGGAATGGCTACACCTTC.

In its sample, this clone was seen a few times. The rearrangement joins TRBV2 to TRBJ1-1, with a weak D call TRBD1 (5 bases). The V gene lost 4 bases and the J gene lost 5 bases, with 14 bases spanning the gap. The CDR3 sequence is 14 residues long. CDR1 and CDR2 from the germline V gene are SNHLY and FYNNEI. This chain's CDR3 is CASSVGQGWTEAFF. As DNA, the CDR3 is TGTGCCAGCAGTGTGGGGCAGGGTTGGACTGAAGCTTTCTTT.

The count of this clone is one. This sequence joins TRBV25-1 and TRBJ2-3; TRBD1 agrees at 7 bases. Germline loops: CDR1 MGHDK, CDR2 SYGVNS. V lost 4 bases to trimming and J lost 5 bases; unmatched junction nucleotides: 6. The CDR3 has 14 residues. CDR3 bases: TGTGCCAGCAGTGCCAGACAGGGAATAGATACGCAGTATTTT. Translation gives CASSARQGIDTQYF.

The chain recombines TRBV29-1 with TRBJ2-5; TRBD1 agrees at 10 bases. Trimming took 3 bases from V and 5 from J; bases not matched to a gene: 6. The CDR3 loop spans 14 amino acids. Per germline, CDR1 SQVTM and CDR2 ANQGSEA. DNA for the CDR3: TGCAGCGTTGATCGGGACAGGGGAAGGGAGACCCAGTACTTC. Translated: CSVDRDRGRETQYF.

The rearrangement joins TRBV5-8 to TRBJ1-2, with TRBD1 matching over 8 bases. Germline CDR1 reads SGHTS; CDR2 reads YDEGEE. The CDR3 is made up of 16 amino acids. V lost 3 bases and J lost 3; bases outside the gene matches: 10. In nucleotides, the CDR3 is TGTGCCAGCAGCTCCCCAGGGGGCGCAGAGGACTATGGCTACACCTTC. Protein: CASSSPGGAEDYGYTF.

The chain couples TRBV5-1 to TRBJ1-3, with D possibly being TRBD1 (5 bases). CDR1 and CDR2 (germline): SGHRS, YFSETQ. V lost 4 bases to trimming and J lost 5 bases, with 13 bases between them. The CDR3 has 14 amino acids. The CDR3 bases are TGCGCCAGCAGCCCGGGCGGGGGACGAAACACCATATATTTT. Translated: CASSPGGGRNTIYF. Together with reference TRBV5-1 and TRBJ1-3, the CDR3 gives the full variable domain: KAGVTQTPRYLIKTRGQQVTLSCSPISGHRSVSWYQQTPGQGLQFLFEYFSETQRNKGNFPGRFSGRQFSNSRSEMNVSTLELGDSALYLCASSPGGGRNTIYFGEGSWLTVV.